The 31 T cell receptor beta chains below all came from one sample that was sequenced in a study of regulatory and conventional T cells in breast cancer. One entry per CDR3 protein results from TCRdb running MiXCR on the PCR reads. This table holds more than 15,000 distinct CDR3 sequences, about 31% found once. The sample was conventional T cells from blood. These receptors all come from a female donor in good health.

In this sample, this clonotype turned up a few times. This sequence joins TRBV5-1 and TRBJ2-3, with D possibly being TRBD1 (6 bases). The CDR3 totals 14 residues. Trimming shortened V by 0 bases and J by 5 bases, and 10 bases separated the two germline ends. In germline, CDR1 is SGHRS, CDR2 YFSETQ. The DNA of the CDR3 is TGCGCCAGCAGCTTGGGGGGGCGCCGAGATACGCAGTATTTT. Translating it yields CASSLGGRRDTQYF.

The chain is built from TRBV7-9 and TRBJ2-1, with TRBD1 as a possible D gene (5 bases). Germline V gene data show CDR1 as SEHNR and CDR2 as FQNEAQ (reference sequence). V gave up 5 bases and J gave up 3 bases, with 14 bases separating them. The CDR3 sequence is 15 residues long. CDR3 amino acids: CASSLGVSYYNEQFF. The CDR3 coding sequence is TGTGCCAGCAGCCTAGGGGTCTCTTACTACAATGAGCAGTTCTTC. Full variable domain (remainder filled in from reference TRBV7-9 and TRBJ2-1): DTGVSQNPRHKITKRGQNVTFRCDPISEHNRLYWYRQTLGQGPEFLTYFQNEAQLEKSRLLSDRFSAERPKGSFSTLEIQRTEQGDSAMYLCASSLGVSYYNEQFFGPGTRLTVL.

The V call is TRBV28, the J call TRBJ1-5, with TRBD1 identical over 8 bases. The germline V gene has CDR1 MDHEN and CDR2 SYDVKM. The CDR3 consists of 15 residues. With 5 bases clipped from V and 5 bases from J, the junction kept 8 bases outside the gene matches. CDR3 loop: CASSHRTGRHQPQHF. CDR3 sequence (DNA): TGTGCCAGCAGTCACAGGACAGGGAGGCATCAGCCCCAGCATTTT.

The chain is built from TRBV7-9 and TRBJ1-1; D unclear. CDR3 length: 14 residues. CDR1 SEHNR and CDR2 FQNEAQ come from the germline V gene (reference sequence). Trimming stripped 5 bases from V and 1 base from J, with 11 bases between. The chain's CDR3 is CASSRAGKNTEAFF. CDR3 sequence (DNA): TGTGCCAGCAGCCGCGCGGGAAAGAACACTGAAGCTTTCTTT.

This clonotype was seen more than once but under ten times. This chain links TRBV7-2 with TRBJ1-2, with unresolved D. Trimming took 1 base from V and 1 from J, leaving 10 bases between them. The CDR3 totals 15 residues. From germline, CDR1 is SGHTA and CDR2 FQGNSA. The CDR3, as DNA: TGTGCCAGCAGCTTAGATAGGCAATTTAACTATGGCTACACCTTC. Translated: CASSLDRQFNYGYTF.

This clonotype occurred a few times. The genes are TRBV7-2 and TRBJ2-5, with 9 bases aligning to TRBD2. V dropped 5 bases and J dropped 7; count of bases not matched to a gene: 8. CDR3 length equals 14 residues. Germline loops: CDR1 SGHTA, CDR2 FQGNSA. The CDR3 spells CASSRSGGSTTQYF. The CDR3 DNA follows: TGTGCCAGCAGCCGCAGCGGGGGGTCAACGACCCAGTACTTC.

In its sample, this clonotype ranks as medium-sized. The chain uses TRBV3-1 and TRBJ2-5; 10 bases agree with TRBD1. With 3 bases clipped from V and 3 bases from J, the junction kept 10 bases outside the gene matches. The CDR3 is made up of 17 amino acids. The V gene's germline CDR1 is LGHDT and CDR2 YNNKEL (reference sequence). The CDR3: CASSQMASGTGEETQYF. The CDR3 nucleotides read TGTGCCAGCAGCCAGATGGCCTCCGGGACAGGGGAAGAGACCCAGTACTTC.

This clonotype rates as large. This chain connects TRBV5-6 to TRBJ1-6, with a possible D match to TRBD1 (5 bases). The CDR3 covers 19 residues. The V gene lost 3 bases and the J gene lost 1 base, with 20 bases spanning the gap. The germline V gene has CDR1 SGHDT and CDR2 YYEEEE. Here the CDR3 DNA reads TGTGCCAGCAGCTGGACGGGGCCCATCCCAAGTTCCTATAATTCACCCCTCCACTTT. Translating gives CASSWTGPIPSSYNSPLHF.

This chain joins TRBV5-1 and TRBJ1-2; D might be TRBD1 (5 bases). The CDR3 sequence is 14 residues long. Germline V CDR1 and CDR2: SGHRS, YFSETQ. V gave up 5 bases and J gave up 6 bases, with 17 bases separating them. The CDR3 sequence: CASSPGPPGDGYTF. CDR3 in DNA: TGCGCCAGCAGTCCGGGACCTCCGGGGGATGGCTACACCTTC.

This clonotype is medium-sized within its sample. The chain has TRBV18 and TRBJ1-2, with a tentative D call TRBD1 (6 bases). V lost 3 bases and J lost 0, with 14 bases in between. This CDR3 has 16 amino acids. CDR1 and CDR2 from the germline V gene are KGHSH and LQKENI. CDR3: CASSPQGQNTNYGYTF. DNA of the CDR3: TGTGCCAGCTCACCGCAAGGACAGAACACTAACTATGGCTACACCTTC.

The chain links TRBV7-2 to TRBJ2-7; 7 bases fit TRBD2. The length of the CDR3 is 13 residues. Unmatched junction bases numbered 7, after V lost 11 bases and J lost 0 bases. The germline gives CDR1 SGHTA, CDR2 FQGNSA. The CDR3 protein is CAPHRGDSYEQYF. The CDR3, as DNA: TGTGCCCCCCATCGGGGGGACTCCTACGAGCAGTACTTC.

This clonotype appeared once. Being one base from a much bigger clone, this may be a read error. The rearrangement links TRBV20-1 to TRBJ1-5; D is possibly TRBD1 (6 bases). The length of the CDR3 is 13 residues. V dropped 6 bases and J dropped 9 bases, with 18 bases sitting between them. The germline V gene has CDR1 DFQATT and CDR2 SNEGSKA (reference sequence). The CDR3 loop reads CSARRGADRPQHF. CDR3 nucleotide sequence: TGCAGTGCCAGAAGGGGGGCCGATCGGCCCCAGCATTTT.

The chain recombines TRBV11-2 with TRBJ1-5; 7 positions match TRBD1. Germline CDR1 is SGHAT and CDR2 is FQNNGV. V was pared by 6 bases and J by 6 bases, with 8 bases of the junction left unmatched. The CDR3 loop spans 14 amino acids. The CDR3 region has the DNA TGTGCCAGCAGTTTACAGGGGAGTATTCAGCCCCAGCATTTT. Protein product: CASSLQGSIQPQHF.

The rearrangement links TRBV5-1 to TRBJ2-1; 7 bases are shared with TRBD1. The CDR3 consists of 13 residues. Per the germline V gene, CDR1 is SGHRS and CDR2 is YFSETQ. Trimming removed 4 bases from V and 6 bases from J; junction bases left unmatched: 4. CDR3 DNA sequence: TGCGCCAGCAGCCTCCGGACAGGCAATGAGCAGTTCTTC. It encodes CASSLRTGNEQFF.

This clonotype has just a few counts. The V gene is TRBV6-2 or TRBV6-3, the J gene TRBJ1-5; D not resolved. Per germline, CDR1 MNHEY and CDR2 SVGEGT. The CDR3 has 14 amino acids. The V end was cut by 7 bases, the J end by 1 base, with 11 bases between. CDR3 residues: CASTPGGSNQPQHF. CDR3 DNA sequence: TGTGCCAGCACGCCCGGTGGCAGCAATCAGCCCCAGCATTTT.

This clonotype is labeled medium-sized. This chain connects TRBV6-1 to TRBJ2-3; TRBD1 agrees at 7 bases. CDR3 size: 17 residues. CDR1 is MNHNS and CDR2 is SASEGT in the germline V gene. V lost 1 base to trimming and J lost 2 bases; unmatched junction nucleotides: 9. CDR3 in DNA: TGTGCCAGCAGTGAAGTTCCGGCAGGACAGGTCACAGATACGCAGTATTTT. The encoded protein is CASSEVPAGQVTDTQYF.

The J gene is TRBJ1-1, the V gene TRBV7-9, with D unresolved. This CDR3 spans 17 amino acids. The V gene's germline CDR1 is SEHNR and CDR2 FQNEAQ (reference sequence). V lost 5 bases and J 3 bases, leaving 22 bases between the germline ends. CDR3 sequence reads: CASSHSVGVAGDTEAFF. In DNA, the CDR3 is TGTGCCAGCAGCCACTCCGTCGGCGTGGCCGGGGACACTGAAGCTTTCTTT.

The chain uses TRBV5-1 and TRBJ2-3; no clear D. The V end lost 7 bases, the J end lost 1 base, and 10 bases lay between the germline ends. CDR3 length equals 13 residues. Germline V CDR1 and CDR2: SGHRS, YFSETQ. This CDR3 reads CASFVDGTDTQYF. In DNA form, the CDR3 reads TGCGCCAGCTTCGTCGACGGCACAGATACGCAGTATTTT.

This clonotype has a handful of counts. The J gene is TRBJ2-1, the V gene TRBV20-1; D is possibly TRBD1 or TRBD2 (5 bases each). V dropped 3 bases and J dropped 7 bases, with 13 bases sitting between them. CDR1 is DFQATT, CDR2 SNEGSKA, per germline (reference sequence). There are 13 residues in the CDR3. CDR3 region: CSASPGPGNEQFF. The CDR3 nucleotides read TGCAGTGCTAGTCCAGGGCCGGGGAATGAGCAGTTCTTC.

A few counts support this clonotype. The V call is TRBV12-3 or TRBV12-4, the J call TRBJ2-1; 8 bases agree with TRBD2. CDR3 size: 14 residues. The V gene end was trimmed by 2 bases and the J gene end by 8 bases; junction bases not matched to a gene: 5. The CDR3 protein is CASSLRLAGHEQFF. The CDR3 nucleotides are TGTGCCAGCAGTTTAAGGCTAGCGGGCCATGAGCAGTTCTTC.

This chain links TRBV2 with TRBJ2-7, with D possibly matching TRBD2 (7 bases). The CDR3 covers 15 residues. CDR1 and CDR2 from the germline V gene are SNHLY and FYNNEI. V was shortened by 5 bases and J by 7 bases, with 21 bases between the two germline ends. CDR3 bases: TGTGCCAGCAGTCCCTGGACGGGGGGCGCGGGGGAGCAGTACTTC. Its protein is CASSPWTGGAGEQYF.

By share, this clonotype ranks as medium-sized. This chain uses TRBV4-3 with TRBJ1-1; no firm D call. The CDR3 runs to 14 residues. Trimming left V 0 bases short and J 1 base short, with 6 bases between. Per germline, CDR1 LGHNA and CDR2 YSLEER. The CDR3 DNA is TGCGCCAGCAGCCAAGATTGGTGGAACACTGAAGCTTTCTTT. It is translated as CASSQDWWNTEAFF.

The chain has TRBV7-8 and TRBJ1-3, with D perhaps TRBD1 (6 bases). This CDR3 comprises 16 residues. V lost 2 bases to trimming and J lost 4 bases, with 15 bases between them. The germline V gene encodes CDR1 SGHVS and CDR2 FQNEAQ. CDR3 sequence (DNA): TGTGCCAGCAGCTTAACCGGACAGATGATAGGAAACACCATATATTTT. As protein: CASSLTGQMIGNTIYF.

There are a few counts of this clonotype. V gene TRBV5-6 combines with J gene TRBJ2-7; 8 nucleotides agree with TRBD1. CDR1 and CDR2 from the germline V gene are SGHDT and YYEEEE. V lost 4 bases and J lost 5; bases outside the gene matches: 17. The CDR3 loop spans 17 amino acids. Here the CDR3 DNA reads TGTGCCAGCAGCCTACCCGGACAGGGCCAATTTTGGGACGAGCAGTACTTC. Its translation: CASSLPGQGQFWDEQYF.

CDR3 nucleotides: TGTGCCAGCAGTACCCCCTCCTCCACAGATACGCAGTATTTT. As protein: CASSTPSSTDTQYF. The chain links TRBV6-5 to TRBJ2-3, with unresolved D. Per germline, CDR1 MNHEY and CDR2 SVGAGI. This CDR3 has 14 residues. The V end lost 5 bases, the J end lost 2 bases, and 11 bases lay between the germline ends.

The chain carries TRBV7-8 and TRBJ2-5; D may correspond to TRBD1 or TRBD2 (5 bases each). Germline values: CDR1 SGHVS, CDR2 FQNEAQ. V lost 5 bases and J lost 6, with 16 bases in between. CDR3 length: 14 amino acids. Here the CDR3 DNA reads TGTGCCAGCAGCACGATAGGTGGGGGAAAGACCCAGTACTTC. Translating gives CASSTIGGGKTQYF.

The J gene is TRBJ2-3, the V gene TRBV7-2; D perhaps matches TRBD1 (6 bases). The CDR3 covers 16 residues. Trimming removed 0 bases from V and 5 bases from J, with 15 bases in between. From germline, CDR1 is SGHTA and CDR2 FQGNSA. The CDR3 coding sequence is TGTGCCAGCAGCTTAGCGGGCAGGGGAATAGGAGATACGCAGTATTTT. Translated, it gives CASSLAGRGIGDTQYF.

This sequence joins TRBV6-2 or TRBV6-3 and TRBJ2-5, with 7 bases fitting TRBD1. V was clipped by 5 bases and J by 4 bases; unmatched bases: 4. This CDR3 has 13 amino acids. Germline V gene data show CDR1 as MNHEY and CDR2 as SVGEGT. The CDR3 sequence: CASSGRTGETQYF. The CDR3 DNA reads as TGTGCCAGCAGTGGCCGGACAGGAGAGACCCAGTACTTC.

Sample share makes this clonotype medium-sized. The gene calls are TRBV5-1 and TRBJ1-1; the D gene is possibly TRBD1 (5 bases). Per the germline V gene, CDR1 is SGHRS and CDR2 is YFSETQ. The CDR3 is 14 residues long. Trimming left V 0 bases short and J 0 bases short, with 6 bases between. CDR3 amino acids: CASSLGGVNTEAFF. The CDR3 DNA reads TGCGCCAGCAGCTTGGGAGGGGTGAACACTGAAGCTTTCTTT.

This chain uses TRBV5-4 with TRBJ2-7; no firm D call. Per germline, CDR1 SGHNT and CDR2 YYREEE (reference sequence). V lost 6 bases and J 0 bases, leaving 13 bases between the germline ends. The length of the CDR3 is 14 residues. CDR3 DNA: TGTGCCAGCACCTTCGACCGTTCCTCCTACGAGCAGTACTTC. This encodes CASTFDRSSYEQYF.

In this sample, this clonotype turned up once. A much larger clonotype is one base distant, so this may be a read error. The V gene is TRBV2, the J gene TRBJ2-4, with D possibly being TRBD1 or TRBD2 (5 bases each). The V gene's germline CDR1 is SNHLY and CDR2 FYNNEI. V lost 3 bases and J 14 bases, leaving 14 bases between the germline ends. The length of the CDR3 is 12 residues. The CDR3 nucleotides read TGTGCCAGCAGTGAGGGACGGAAGAAAAAGTACTTC. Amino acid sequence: CASSEGRKKKYF. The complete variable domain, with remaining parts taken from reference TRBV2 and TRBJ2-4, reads EPEVTQTPSHQVTQMGQEVILRCVPISNHLYFYWYRQILGQKVEFLVSFYNNEISEKSEIFDDQFSVERPDGSNFTLKIRSTKLEDSAMYFCASSEGRKKKYFGAGTRLSVL.